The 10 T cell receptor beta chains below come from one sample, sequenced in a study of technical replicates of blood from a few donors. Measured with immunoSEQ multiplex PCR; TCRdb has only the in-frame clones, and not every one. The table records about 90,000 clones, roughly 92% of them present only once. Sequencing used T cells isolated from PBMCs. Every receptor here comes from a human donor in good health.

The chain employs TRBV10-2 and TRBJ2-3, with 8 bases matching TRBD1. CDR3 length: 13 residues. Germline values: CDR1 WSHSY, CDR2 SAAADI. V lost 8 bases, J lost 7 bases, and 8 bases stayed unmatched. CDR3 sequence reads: CASHLTGDNTQYF. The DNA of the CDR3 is TGCGCCAGCCACTTGACAGGGGACAATACGCAGTATTTT.

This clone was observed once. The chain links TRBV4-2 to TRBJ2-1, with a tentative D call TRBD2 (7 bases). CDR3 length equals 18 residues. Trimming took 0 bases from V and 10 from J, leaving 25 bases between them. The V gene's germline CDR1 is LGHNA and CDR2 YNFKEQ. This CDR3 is CASSQDGSSGRGLTEQFF. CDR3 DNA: TGTGCCAGCAGCCAAGATGGGAGCAGTGGGCGGGGGCTCACCGAGCAGTTCTTC.

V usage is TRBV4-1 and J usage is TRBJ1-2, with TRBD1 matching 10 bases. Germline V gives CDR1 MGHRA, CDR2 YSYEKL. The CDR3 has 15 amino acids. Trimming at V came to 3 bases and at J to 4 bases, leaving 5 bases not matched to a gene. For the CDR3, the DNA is TGCGCCAGCAGCCAGGACAGGGGGGATTTCTATGGCTACACCTTC. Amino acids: CASSQDRGDFYGYTF.

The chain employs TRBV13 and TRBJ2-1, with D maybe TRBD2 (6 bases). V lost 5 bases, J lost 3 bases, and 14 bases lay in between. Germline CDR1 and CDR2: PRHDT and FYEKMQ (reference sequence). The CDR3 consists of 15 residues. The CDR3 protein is CASSPLASLYNEQFF. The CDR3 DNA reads TGTGCCAGCAGCCCACTAGCTTCCCTCTACAATGAGCAGTTCTTC.

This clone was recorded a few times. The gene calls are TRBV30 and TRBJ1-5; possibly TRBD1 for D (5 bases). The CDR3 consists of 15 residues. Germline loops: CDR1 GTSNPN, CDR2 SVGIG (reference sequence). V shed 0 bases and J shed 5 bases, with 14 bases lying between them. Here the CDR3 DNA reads TGTGCCTGGAGTGTACCAGGGTTCGGAGATCAGCCCCAGCATTTT. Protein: CAWSVPGFGDQPQHF.

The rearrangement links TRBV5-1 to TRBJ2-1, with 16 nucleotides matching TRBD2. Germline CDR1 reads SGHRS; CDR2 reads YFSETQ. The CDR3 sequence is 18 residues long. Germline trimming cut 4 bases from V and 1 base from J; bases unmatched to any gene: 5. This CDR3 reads CASSPGLAGGISYNEQFF. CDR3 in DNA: TGCGCCAGCAGCCCGGGACTAGCGGGGGGGATATCCTACAATGAGCAGTTCTTC.

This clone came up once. The CDR3 DNA follows: TGTGCCTGGAGTACACGGGACAGGGTAACTTCACCCCTCCACTTT. This codes for CAWSTRDRVTSPLHF. This rearrangement joins TRBV30 to TRBJ1-6, with 9 bases lining up with TRBD1. The V segment lost 2 bases and the J segment 9 bases; nucleotides outside the gene matches: 8. The germline CDR1 and CDR2 sequences are GTSNPN and SVGIG (reference sequence). The CDR3 loop spans 15 amino acids.

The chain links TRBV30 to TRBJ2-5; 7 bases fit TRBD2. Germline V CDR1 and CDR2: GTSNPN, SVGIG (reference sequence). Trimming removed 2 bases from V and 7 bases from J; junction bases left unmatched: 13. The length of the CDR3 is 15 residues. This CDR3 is CAWSPGTTPKGTQYF. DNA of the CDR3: TGTGCCTGGAGTCCCGGGACTACCCCGAAAGGGACCCAGTACTTC.

The CDR3 here is CASSLATGAGYEQYF. The CDR3 DNA reads TGCGCCAGCAGCTTAGCGACAGGGGCCGGGTACGAGCAGTACTTC. V gene TRBV5-1 combines with J gene TRBJ2-7, with 8 bases aligning to TRBD1. The V segment lost 2 bases and the J segment 4 bases; nucleotides outside the gene matches: 8. Germline values: CDR1 SGHRS, CDR2 YFSETQ. The CDR3 has 15 residues. Full variable domain (missing parts from reference TRBV5-1 and TRBJ2-7): KAGVTQTPRYLIKTRGQQVTLSCSPISGHRSVSWYQQTPGQGLQFLFEYFSETQRNKGNFPGRFSGRQFSNSRSEMNVSTLELGDSALYLCASSLATGAGYEQYFGPGTRLTVT.

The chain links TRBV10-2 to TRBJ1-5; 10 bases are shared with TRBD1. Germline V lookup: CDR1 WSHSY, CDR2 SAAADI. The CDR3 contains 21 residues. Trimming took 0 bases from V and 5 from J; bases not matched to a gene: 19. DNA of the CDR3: TGCGCCAGCAGTGAGTCGGTCCGGGACAGGGGCAAGAGTAAAGTCGATCAGCCCCAGCATTTT. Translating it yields CASSESVRDRGKSKVDQPQHF.